The clone carrying this T cell receptor (beta chain) was counted only a few times. The antigen is undetermined. The data stem from a study of response to subunit inactivated influenza vaccine. Broader study findings: The study's authors posited that every seasonal influenza vaccination enlists few new T cells.

The germline V gene has CDR1 MGHDK and CDR2 SYGVNS. The CDR3 covers 15 residues. V lost 7 bases and J lost 4; bases outside the gene matches: 12. MiXCR, run by TCRdb on the RT-PCR reads, gives a single entry per CDR3 protein. The sample contains a few hundred thousand distinct CDR3 sequences, approximately 6.9% of which appear only once. The sequenced sample was PBMCs from blood, obtained less than 30 months after vaccination. V and J are TRBV25-1 and TRBJ1-1, with 7 bases identical to TRBD1. The clonotype was recovered from a man between 50 and 75 years old who received an inactivated influenza vaccine. The CDR3 region has the DNA TGTGCCAGCAAGGCCGTAGGGACAGTGCTCACTGAAGCTTTCTTT. Its protein product is CASKAVGTVLTEAFF. Full variable domain (outside the CDR3, taken from reference TRBV25-1 and TRBJ1-1): EADIYQTPRYLVIGTGKKITLECSQTMGHDKMYWYQQDPGMELHLIHYSYGVNSTEKGDLSSESTVSRIRTEHFPLTLESARPSHTSQYLCASKAVGTVLTEAFFGQGTRLTVV.